The 5 T cell receptor beta chains given below trace back to one sample, sequenced in a study of CD8+ T cells in alopecia areata (dated by TCRdb to the late 2010s). Read against the paper, the sample's time point label means: less than five weeks on oral tofacitinib. The treatment or condition label for this specimen denotes: oral pan-JAK inhibitor, 5-10 mg twice daily. Library preparation used the immunoSEQ multiplex PCR assay. For TCR sequencing, RNA was extracted from every sample and reverse transcribed into cDNA to serve as template. This is the immuneACCESS table as TCRdb keeps it, with only in-frame sequences that have V and J called. A part of the clones is gone; compared with another copy, unresolved V genes explain less than half, and the rest is unexplained. The sample records approximately 210,000 clones, around three fifths of which are singletons. The biggest ten clones account for roughly 4.2% of the sample.

The sequences come from CD4+ T cells sorted from blood, collected at week 4, from a patient treated with tofacitinib. Source of these receptors: a human donor with alopecia areata.

J is TRBJ1-1 and V is TRBV18; D is unresolved. There are 14 residues in the CDR3. The V end lost 6 bases, the J end lost 1 base, and 12 bases lay between the germline ends. Germline CDR1 KGHSH, CDR2 LQKENI. The CDR3 sequence is CASSPRQENTEAFF. The CDR3 nucleotides read TGTGCCAGCTCCCCCCGCCAGGAGAACACTGAAGCTTTCTTT.

This clone has just a few counts. The chain uses TRBV7-9 and TRBJ2-2; D uncertain. V was trimmed by 6 bases and J by 3 bases, leaving 8 bases between them. The CDR3 is 13 amino acids. Germline lookup yields CDR1 SEHNR and CDR2 FQNEAQ (reference sequence). Here the CDR3 DNA reads TGTGCCAGCAGATCTCAGGACACCGGGGAGCTGTTTTTT. This translates into CASRSQDTGELFF.

This clone was seen more than once but under ten times. Other DNA sequences in this specimen translate into the identical CDR3. The chain recombines TRBV29-1 with TRBJ1-1; D is possibly TRBD1 (6 bases). The CDR3 runs to 12 residues. Trimming took 3 bases from V and 3 from J, leaving 8 bases between them. Germline V gene data show CDR1 as SQVTM and CDR2 as ANQGSEA. The CDR3: CSVEGGDTEAFF. DNA for the CDR3: TGCAGCGTTGAGGGGGGCGACACTGAAGCTTTCTTT.

The rearrangement joins TRBV7-2 to TRBJ2-3; 8 nucleotides line up with TRBD1. The CDR3 length is 14 residues. The junction had 4 bases not matched to a gene; V was cut back by 3 bases and J by 5 bases. The germline CDR1 and CDR2 sequences are SGHTA and FQGNSA. The CDR3 is CASSLEGQGDTQYF. In nucleotides, the CDR3 is TGTGCCAGCAGCTTGGAAGGACAGGGAGATACGCAGTATTTT.

The chain uses TRBV29-1 and TRBJ1-1; 7 nucleotides match TRBD1. CDR1 and CDR2 from the germline V gene are SQVTM and ANQGSEA. Trimming removed 6 bases from V and 7 bases from J; junction bases left unmatched: 8. This CDR3 contains 12 residues. DNA of the CDR3: TGCAGCGTGGGAGAGGGGACAGTTGAAGCTTTCTTT. It encodes CSVGEGTVEAFF.